This T cell receptor (beta chain) is drawn from a study of blood T cell repertoires in COVID-19. Sequencing used immunoSEQ multiplex PCR; TCRdb keeps in-frame clones, though not all of them. The sample lists 150,000 to 200,000 clones, about 85% occurring once. Trimming cost V 5 bases and J 1 base, with 13 bases left between them. Germline V gene lookup returns CDR1 MGHRA and CDR2 YSYEKL. The CDR3 is 15 amino acids. Recovery meant two consecutive negative NP/OP PCR tests, professional clearance, or resolved symptoms. Sequencing was performed on PBMCs or T cells enriched from blood (not recorded which). This sequence joins TRBV4-1 and TRBJ2-3; D is unclear. The origin of this receptor is a woman aged 45-60 years who had recovered from COVID-19. CDR3: CASSSRSAGTDTQYF. As DNA, the CDR3 is TGCGCCAGCAGCTCACGGTCGGCGGGCACAGATACGCAGTATTTT.